This paragraph reports one TCR beta chain. Its antigen remains unidentified. Per-base qualities were not stored, and no clone one base away is much larger. Trimming at the junction amounts to 0 bases on V and 6 bases on J, and the germline ends lie 18 bases apart. The CDR3, from cysteine to phenylalanine, totals 16 residues. The DNA shown is the 48-base CDR3, in frame from base 1. The germline V gene gives CDR1 as KGHSH and CDR2 as LQKENI. The library was obtained by 5' RACE. Sequencing took place on a NextSeq 500. The TCR library protocol attached unique molecular identifiers to individual cDNA molecules to correct for sequencing error and PCR bias. Sequencing covered both TCR alpha and beta chains, and within each sample the abundances of alpha and beta sequences were tightly co-correlated. Per the original workflow: Decombinator V4 was used to perform V gene, J gene and CDR3 annotation of TCR sequences. TCRs were defined as expanded if a significant change between any two time points was detected under a Poisson model with p below 0.0001. TCR abundances were normalised to the total number of TCRs sequenced per sample and expressed as counts per million. MAIT TCRs were defined by TRAV1-2 paired with TRAJ12, TRAJ20 or TRAJ33, and iNKT TCRs by TRAV10 paired with TRAJ18. A search of VDJdb, accessed on 1 November 2021, was run for TCRs annotated to CMV, EBV and SARS-CoV-2, with TCRs annotated for multiple antigens excluded. Using fastp at Q25 and MiXCR, TCRdb reprocessed the public reads and kept productive beta chains. When rows share a CDR3 protein, they turn into one entry using the most common DNA and genes. TCRdb assigned the V and J calls; the authors' analysis was not used. Counted in this sample were tens of thousands of distinct CDR3 sequences; 5.5% to 8.5% of them appeared once. Together, the top ten hold 5.8% of the sample.

The data stem from a study of early T cells in non-severe SARS-CoV-2 infection (dated by TCRdb to about 2021). Background on the whole study: Because TCR sequencing was done on bulk RNA from unsorted whole blood, the alpha and beta chains could not be paired. Summary of the overall study and its limitations: VDJdb matching was skewed toward anti-spike CD8 responses and likely underestimated virus-specific expansions by missing private and CD4 specificities.

This was a case-control study nested in a cohort of healthcare workers in London, UK, who had nasopharyngeal swab PCR tests and blood samples taken every week. Healthcare workers were recruited between 23 and 31 March 2020, during the week of the UK lockdown, and were followed weekly for up to about 15 weeks. The sample here was whole blood, taken at baseline. The source is an adult who was a healthcare worker with PCR-confirmed SARS-CoV-2 infection or an uninfected control (not recorded which). This chain is built from TRBV18 and TRBJ2-7; the D segment may tentatively be TRBD1 or TRBD2, each giving 5 matched bases. Read as DNA, the sequence is TGTGCCAGCTCACCACCGGCCGGGGCTAGGGATAGCGAGCAGTACTTC. It translates to CASSPPAGARDSEQYF.